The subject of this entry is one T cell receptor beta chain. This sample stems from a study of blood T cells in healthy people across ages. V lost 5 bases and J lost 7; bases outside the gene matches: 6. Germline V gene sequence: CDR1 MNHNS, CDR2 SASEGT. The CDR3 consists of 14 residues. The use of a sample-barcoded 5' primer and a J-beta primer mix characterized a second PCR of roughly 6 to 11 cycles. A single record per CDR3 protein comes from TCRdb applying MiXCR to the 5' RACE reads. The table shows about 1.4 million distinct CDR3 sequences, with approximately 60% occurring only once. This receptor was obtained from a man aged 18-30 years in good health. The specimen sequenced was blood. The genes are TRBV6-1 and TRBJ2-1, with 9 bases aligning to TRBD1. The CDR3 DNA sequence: TGTGCCAGCAGTCCCGGGACAGGGAGGAATGAGCAGTTCTTC. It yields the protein CASSPGTGRNEQFF.